This paragraph covers one TCR beta chain sequence. With a far larger clone one base away, a read error is the likely cause. In the source study's methods: Filtering of immunoSEQ junctional sequences could not match full-length read filtering. Method: immunoSEQ multiplex PCR; TCRdb's copy keeps in-frame clones and lacks some. That table is the source of V, J and clone size, and D and trimming were worked out from the DNA. This repertoire shows 550,000 to 600,000 clones, around 77% found once; its top ten account for more than 10%. The data were obtained in a study of shared clonotypes between healthy human individuals. CDR3 length: 15 amino acids. Germline assignment: CDR1 KGHSH and CDR2 LQKENI.

The sequencing sample was made of PBMCs. The source is a woman aged 40 to 50 in good health. Some clones in this sample may be carry-over from other donors' samples. V gene TRBV18 combines with J gene TRBJ1-1, with D maybe TRBD1 (5 bases). CDR3 DNA sequence: TGTGCCAGCTCACGGGCAGGGCGGGAGAACACTGGAGCTTTCTTT. This encodes CASSRAGRENTGAFF.